This TCR beta chain was sequenced during a study of blood T cell repertoires in COVID-19. Trimming removed 8 bases from V and 7 bases from J, with 15 bases in between. CDR3 size: 13 residues. CDR1 and CDR2 (germline): MDHEN, SYDVKM. The repertoire was sequenced with immunoSEQ multiplex PCR; TCRdb's copy has only in-frame clones and lacks some. This table has fewer than 110,000 clones, 70% to 90% appearing once. This chain joins TRBV28 and TRBJ2-1, with a possible D match to TRBD2 (6 bases). The TCR originated in a man aged 50-59 years in a cohort sampled during active COVID-19. Sample: peripheral blood. The CDR3 is CASGGGYWNEQFF. CDR3 DNA: TGTGCCAGCGGAGGAGGGTACTGGAATGAGCAGTTCTTC.